The 12 T cell receptor beta chains below were found in one sample sequenced in a study of T cells after yellow fever vaccination. One entry per CDR3 protein, called by TCRdb with MiXCR from the 5' RACE reads. Seen here are some 120,000 distinct CDR3 sequences, more than 6% observed once, and the top ten hold roughly 2.5%. The sample in question was CD4+ T cells sorted from PBMCs, obtained about 10 days after the first yellow fever vaccination. Receptor source: a man younger than 35 who received the YFV17D yellow fever vaccine.

This clonotype was observed at least ten times. V gene TRBV5-1 combines with J gene TRBJ2-3, with 7 nucleotides matching TRBD2. V shed 0 bases and J 2 bases; nucleotides not matched to a gene: 6. Germline CDR1 reads SGHRS; CDR2 reads YFSETQ. The CDR3 loop spans 16 amino acids. CDR3 DNA sequence: TGCGCCAGCAGCTTGGTACGGGGGGACTACACAGATACGCAGTATTTT. This gives the protein CASSLVRGDYTDTQYF.

This clonotype occurred many times. The V gene is TRBV20-1, the J gene TRBJ1-4, with D tentatively TRBD1 (6 bases). The CDR3 spans 15 residues. V was trimmed by 0 bases and J by 8 bases, leaving 16 bases between them. Germline V lookup: CDR1 DFQATT, CDR2 SNEGSKA (reference sequence). The chain's CDR3 is CSARDWDKTPEKLFF. The CDR3 DNA reads as TGCAGTGCTAGAGATTGGGACAAAACCCCAGAAAAACTGTTTTTT.

This clonotype came up many times. This sequence joins TRBV5-1 and TRBJ2-5, with 8 bases aligning to TRBD2. CDR1 SGHRS and CDR2 YFSETQ come from the germline V gene. Unmatched junction bases numbered 6, after V lost 4 bases and J lost 4 bases. The CDR3 sequence is 14 residues long. The CDR3 protein is CASSPSGGRETQYF. CDR3 coding DNA: TGCGCCAGCAGCCCCTCGGGGGGGCGAGAGACCCAGTACTTC.

This clonotype was observed many times. J is TRBJ2-5 and V is TRBV7-8; TRBD1 matches 8 bases. V shed 1 base and J 2 bases; nucleotides not matched to a gene: 12. Germline-derived CDR1 and CDR2 are SGHVS and FQNEAQ. The CDR3 spans 18 residues. The CDR3 bases are TGTGCCAGCAGCTTAGTCCCGGACAGGGTTTTGGGTCAAGAGACCCAGTACTTC. Its protein is CASSLVPDRVLGQETQYF.

Remarks on this clonotype: It may be a read error: a sequence one base away is much more abundant. V is TRBV5-1 and J is TRBJ2-1; D remains unclear. Trimming shortened V by 3 bases and J by 7 bases, and 17 bases separated the two germline ends. The CDR3 has 15 amino acids. CDR1 and CDR2 (germline): SGHRS, YFSETQ. In DNA, the CDR3 is TGCGCCAGCAGCTGGGGTACTGGCGTCGGGAATGAGCAGTTCTTC. Its translation is CASSWGTGVGNEQFF.

The chain joins TRBV20-1 to TRBJ1-2, with no clear D. The CDR3 is 11 residues long. Germline V gene data show CDR1 as DFQATT and CDR2 as SNEGSKA (reference sequence). Here the CDR3 reads CSPLVGYGYTF. The CDR3 DNA is TGCAGCCCACTAGTCGGCTATGGCTACACCTTC.

This clonotype showed up many times. The chain uses TRBV15 and TRBJ2-5, with 8 positions matching TRBD1. The V and J ends lost 0 bases and 3 bases, in that order; junction bases with no gene match: 0. Germline V gives CDR1 LNHNV, CDR2 YYDKDF (reference sequence). This CDR3 has 14 amino acids. CDR3: CATSREQGEETQYF. The CDR3 coding sequence is TGTGCCACCAGCAGAGAACAGGGGGAAGAGACCCAGTACTTC.

The table lists this clonotype with many counts. The V and J genes are TRBV3-1 and TRBJ2-2; 7 bases agree with TRBD1. Unmatched junction bases numbered 5, after V lost 0 bases and J lost 4 bases. The CDR3 extends over 16 amino acids. Germline V CDR1 and CDR2: LGHDT, YNNKEL (reference sequence). The DNA for the CDR3 is TGTGCCAGCAGCCAAGAATACAGGGGCAGCACCGGGGAGCTGTTTTTT. Translating it yields CASSQEYRGSTGELFF.

This clonotype showed up many times. The V and J genes are TRBV4-3 and TRBJ2-2; TRBD1 matches at 10 bases. After removal of 4 bases from V and 6 bases from J, the junction contained 5 bases not matched to a gene. The CDR3 runs 15 residues. Germline CDR1 and CDR2: LGHNA and YSLEER. The CDR3 coding sequence is TGCGCCAGCAGCCTGGGACAGGGGCTTCCCGGGGAGCTGTTTTTT. The encoded protein is CASSLGQGLPGELFF.

This clonotype appeared many times. The chain combines TRBV7-8 with TRBJ2-5, with 7 bases lining up with TRBD2. Germline assignment: CDR1 SGHVS and CDR2 FQNEAQ. The CDR3 is 13 residues long. With V trimmed by 4 bases and J by 5 bases, 4 bases remained unmatched. The CDR3 DNA reads TGTGCCAGCAGCTCCGGGGGGAAGGAGACCCAGTACTTC. Translation gives CASSSGGKETQYF.

Turning to this clonotype: A much larger clone is a single base away; this may be a read error. The chain links TRBV11-2 to TRBJ2-5; perhaps D is TRBD1 or TRBD2 (5 bases each). Germline CDR1 and CDR2: SGHAT and FQNNGV. Trimming cost V 6 bases and J 6 bases, with 14 bases left between them. This CDR3 is 13 amino acids long. In nucleotides, the CDR3 is TGTGCCAGCAGAACCGGGTGGGGGAAGACCCAGTACTTC. Its translation is CASRTGWGKTQYF.

This clonotype was found many times. This sequence joins TRBV5-6 and TRBJ2-2; D remains unclear. CDR1 and CDR2 (germline): SGHDT, YYEEEE. This CDR3 has 13 residues. Trimming took 3 bases from V and 7 from J, leaving 10 bases between them. The CDR3 nucleotides read TGTGCCAGCAGCTGGACCGATGGCGGGGAGCTGTTTTTT. It encodes CASSWTDGGELFF.